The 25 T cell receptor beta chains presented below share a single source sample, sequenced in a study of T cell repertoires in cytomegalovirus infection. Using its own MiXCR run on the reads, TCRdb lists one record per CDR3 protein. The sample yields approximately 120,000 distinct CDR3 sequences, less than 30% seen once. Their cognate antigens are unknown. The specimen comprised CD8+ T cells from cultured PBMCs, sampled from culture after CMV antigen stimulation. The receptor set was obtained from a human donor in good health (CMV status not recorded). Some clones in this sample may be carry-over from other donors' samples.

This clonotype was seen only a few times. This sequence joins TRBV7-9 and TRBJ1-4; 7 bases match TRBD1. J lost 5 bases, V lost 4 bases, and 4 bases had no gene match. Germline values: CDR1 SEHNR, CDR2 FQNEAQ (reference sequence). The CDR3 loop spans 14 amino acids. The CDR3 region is CASSSDRENEKLFF. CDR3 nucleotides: TGTGCCAGCAGCTCAGACAGGGAGAATGAAAAACTGTTTTTT.

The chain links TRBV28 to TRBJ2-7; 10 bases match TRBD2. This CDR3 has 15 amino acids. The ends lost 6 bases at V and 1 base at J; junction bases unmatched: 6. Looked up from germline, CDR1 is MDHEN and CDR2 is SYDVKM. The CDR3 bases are TGTGCCAGCAGCCAGACTAGCGGGCTATCCTACGAGCAGTACTTC. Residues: CASSQTSGLSYEQYF.

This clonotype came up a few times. The CDR3, as DNA: TGCAGCGTCCCGAGACAGGGAGTTCCGGAGACCCAGTACTTC. Protein sequence: CSVPRQGVPETQYF. This chain joins TRBV29-1 and TRBJ2-5; 7 bases match TRBD1. V trimming: 6 bases; J trimming: 5 bases; junction bases outside the gene matches: 12. The germline V gene has CDR1 SQVTM and CDR2 ANQGSEA. The CDR3 is 14 residues long. The variable domain in full, completed from reference TRBV29-1 and TRBJ2-5, reads SAVISQKPSRDICQRGTSLTIQCQVDSQVTMMFWYRQQPGQSLTLIATANQGSEATYESGFVIDKFPISRPNLTFSTLTVSNMSPEDSSIYLCSVPRQGVPETQYFGPGTRLLVL.

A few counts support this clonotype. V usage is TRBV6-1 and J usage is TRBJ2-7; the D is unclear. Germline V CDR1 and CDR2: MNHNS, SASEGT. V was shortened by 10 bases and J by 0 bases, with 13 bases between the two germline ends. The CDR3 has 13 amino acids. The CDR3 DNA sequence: TGTGCCACCCTCGAGAGCCTCTCCTACGAGCAGTACTTC. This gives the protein CATLESLSYEQYF.

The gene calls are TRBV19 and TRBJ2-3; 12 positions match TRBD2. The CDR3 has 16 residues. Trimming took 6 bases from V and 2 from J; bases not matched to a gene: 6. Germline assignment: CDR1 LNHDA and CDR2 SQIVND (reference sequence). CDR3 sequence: CASSTGLAGPTDTQYF. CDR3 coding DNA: TGTGCCAGTAGCACCGGACTAGCGGGACCCACAGATACGCAGTATTTT.

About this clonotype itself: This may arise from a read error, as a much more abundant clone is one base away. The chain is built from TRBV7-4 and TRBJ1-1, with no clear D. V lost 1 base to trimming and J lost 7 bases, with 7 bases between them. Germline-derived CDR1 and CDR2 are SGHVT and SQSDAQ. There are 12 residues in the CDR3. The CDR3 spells CASSLEVIEAFF. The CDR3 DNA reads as TGTGCCAGCAGCTTAGAGGTCATTGAAGCTTTCTTT.

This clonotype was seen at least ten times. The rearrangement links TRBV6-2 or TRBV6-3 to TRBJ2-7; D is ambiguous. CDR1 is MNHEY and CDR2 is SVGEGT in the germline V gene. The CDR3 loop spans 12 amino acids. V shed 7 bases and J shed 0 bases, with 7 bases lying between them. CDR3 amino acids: CASNLDSYEQYF. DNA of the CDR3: TGTGCCAGCAACTTAGACTCCTACGAGCAGTACTTC.

In nucleotides, the CDR3 is TGTGCCATCAGTGAGTATGGCGGAGGCGACACAGATACGCAGTATTTT. Encoded protein: CAISEYGGGDTDTQYF. The chain is built from TRBV10-3 and TRBJ2-3; D is perhaps TRBD2 (5 bases). This CDR3 comprises 16 residues. Germline CDR1 and CDR2: ENHRY and SYGVKD. V was shortened by 1 base and J by 2 bases, with 13 bases between the two germline ends.

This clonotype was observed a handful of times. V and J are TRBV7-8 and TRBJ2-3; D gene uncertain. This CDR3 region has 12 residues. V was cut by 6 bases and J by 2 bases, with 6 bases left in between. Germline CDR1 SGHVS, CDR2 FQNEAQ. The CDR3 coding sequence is TGTGCCAGCAGTATGTTCACAGATACGCAGTATTTT. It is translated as CASSMFTDTQYF.

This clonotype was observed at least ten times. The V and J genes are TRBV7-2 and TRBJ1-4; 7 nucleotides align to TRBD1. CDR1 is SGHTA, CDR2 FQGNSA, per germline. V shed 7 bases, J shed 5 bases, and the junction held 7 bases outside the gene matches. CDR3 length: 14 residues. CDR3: CASIIIQGNEKLFF. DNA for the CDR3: TGTGCCAGCATCATCATACAGGGGAATGAAAAACTGTTTTTT. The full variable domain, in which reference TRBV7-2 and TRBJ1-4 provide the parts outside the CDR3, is GAGVSQSPSNKVTEKGKDVELRCDPISGHTALYWYRQSLGQGLEFLIYFQGNSAPDKSGLPSDRFSAERTGGSVSTLTIQRTQQEDSAVYLCASIIIQGNEKLFFGSGTQLSVL.

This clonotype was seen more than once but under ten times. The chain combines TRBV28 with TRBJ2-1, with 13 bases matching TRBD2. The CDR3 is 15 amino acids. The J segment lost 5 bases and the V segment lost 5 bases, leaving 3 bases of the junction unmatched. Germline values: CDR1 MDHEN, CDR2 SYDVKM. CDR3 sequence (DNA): TGTGCCAGCAGTCCGGGACTAGCGGGGAACAATGAGCAGTTCTTC. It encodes CASSPGLAGNNEQFF.

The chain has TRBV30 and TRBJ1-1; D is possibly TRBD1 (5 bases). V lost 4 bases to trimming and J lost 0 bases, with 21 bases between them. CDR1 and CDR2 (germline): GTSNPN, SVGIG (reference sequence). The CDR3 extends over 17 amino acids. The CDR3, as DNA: TGTGCCTGGACGGGGACCCAAGGGGTCGGGTTGAACACTGAAGCTTTCTTT. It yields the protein CAWTGTQGVGLNTEAFF. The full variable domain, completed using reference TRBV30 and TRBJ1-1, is SQTIHQWPATLVQPVGSPLSLECTVEGTSNPNLYWYRQAAGRGLQLLFYSVGIGQISSEVPQNLSASRPQDRQFILSSKKLLLSDSGFYLCAWTGTQGVGLNTEAFFGQGTRLTVV.

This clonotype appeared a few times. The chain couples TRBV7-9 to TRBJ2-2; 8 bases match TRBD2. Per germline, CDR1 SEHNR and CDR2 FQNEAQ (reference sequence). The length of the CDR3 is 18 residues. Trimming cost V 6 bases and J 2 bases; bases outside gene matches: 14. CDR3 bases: TGTGCCAGCAGTTGGTCCCCTGGAGCGGGGGAAAACACCGGGGAGCTGTTTTTT. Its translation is CASSWSPGAGENTGELFF.

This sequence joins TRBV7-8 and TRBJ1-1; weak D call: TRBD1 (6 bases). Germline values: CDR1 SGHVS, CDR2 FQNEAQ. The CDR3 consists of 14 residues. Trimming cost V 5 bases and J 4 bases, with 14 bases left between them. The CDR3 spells CASSPQGGGTEAFF. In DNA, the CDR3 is TGTGCCAGCAGCCCACAGGGAGGGGGCACTGAAGCTTTCTTT.

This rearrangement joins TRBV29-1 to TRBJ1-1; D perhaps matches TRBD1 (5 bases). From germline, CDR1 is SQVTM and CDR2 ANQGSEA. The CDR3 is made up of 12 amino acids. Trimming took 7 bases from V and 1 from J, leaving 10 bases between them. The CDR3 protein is CSGRDQNTEAFF. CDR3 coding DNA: TGCAGCGGCAGGGATCAGAACACTGAAGCTTTCTTT.

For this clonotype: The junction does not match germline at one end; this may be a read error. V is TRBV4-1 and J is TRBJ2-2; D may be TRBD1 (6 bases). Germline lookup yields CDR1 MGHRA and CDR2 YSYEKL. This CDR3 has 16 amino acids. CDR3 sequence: CASSQAPTGNTGELFF. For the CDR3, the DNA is TGTGCCAGCAGCCAAGCCCCGACAGGGAACACCGGGGAGCTGTTTTTT.

CDR3 sequence (DNA): TGTGCCATGAGTCCCAGCACAGATACGCAGTATTTT. The encoded protein is CAMSPSTDTQYF. The chain combines TRBV7-6 with TRBJ2-3; no definite D call. Germline V gene data show CDR1 as SGHVS and CDR2 as FNYEAQ. The CDR3 is 12 amino acids. V lost 10 bases to trimming and J lost 0 bases, with 8 bases between them. Drawing the rest from reference TRBV7-6 and TRBJ2-3, the complete variable domain is GAGVSQSPRYKVTKRGQDVALRCDPISGHVSLYWYRQALGQGPEFLTYFNYEAQQDKSGLPNDRFSAERPEGSISTLTIQRTEQRDSAMYRCAMSPSTDTQYFGPGTRLTVL.

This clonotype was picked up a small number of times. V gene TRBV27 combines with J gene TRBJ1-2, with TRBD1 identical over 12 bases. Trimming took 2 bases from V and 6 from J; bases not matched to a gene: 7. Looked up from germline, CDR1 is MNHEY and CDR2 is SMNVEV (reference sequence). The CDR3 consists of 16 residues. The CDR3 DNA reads TGTGCCAGCAGTTTAATGGGGACAGGGGGCGGGAATGGCTACACCTTC. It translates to CASSLMGTGGGNGYTF.

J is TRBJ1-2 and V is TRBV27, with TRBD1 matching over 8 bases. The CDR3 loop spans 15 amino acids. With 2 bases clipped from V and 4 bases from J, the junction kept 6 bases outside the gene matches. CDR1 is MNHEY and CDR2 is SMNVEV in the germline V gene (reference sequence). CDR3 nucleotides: TGTGCCAGCAGTTTAGGGCAGGGGGCCGTCTATGGCTACACCTTC. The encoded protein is CASSLGQGAVYGYTF.

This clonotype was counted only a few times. CDR3 nucleotide sequence: TGTGCCAGCAGCTCTCGCCGGGACGCCACGAACACCGGGGAGCTGTTTTTT. Translating gives CASSSRRDATNTGELFF. V gene TRBV7-6 combines with J gene TRBJ2-2; D assignment may be TRBD1 or TRBD2 (5 bases each). Germline lookup yields CDR1 SGHVS and CDR2 FNYEAQ. Trimming took off 4 bases at V and 0 bases at J, with 15 bases between the two ends. This CDR3 region has 17 residues.

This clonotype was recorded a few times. The CDR3 DNA is TGTGCCAGCCCCAGGGGGAGGATCCATAACTATGGCTACACCTTC. Protein: CASPRGRIHNYGYTF. The rearrangement links TRBV6-7 to TRBJ1-2, with 7 bases matching TRBD1. TRBV6-7 is annotated as an ORF whose role is uncertain. V shed 8 bases and J 1 base; nucleotides not matched to a gene: 10. The CDR3 is made up of 15 amino acids.

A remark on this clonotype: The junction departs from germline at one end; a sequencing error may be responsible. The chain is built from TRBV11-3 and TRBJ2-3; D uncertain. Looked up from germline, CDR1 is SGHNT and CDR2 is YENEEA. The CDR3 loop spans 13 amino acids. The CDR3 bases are TGTGCCAGCGGCTTCGGAAGCACAGATACGCAGTATTTT. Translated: CASGFGSTDTQYF.

The CDR3 loop is CASSPGTAFNQPQHF. The CDR3 region has the DNA TGTGCCAGCAGTCCCGGGACAGCCTTCAATCAGCCCCAGCATTTT. V is TRBV12-3 or TRBV12-4 and J is TRBJ1-5, with 7 bases aligning to TRBD1. J was trimmed by 3 bases and V by 5 bases; bases with no gene match: 7. This CDR3 region has 15 residues.

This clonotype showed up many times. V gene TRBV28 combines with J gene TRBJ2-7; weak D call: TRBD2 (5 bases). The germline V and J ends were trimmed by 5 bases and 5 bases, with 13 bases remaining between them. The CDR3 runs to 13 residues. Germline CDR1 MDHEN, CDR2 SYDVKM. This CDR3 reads CASSPKPGDEQYF. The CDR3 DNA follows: TGTGCCAGCAGTCCTAAGCCCGGGGACGAGCAGTACTTC.

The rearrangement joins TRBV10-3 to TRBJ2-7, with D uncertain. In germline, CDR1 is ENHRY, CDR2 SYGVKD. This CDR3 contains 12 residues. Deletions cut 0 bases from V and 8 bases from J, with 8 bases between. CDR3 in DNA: TGTGCCATCAGTGAGTCTCCCGGAAAGCAGTACTTC. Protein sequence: CAISESPGKQYF.